The rows below give T cell receptor beta chains drawn from one sample of a study of Ad26.COV2.S vaccination and SARS-CoV-2 variants. Profiling relied on immunoSEQ multiplex PCR, and the TCRdb table lists in-frame clones only, not all of them. The table has 350,000 to 400,000 clones, 80% to 90% seen once. The specimen was peripheral blood, collected in a trial of Ad26.COV2.S vaccine versus placebo. Receptors were obtained from a person aged 18-60 years who received the Ad26.COV2.S COVID-19 vaccine or a placebo. Each CDR3 is given with its conserved first and last residue. The D gene is left open where the match is weak. Rows give clone size only sometimes, using once, few, many, or a class for an expanded clone.

cdr3_aa: CASSGGQVRSYNEQFF
cdr3_nt: TGTGCCAGTAGTGGGGGACAGGTCCGCTCCTACAATGAGCAGTTCTTC
d_call: TRBD1
clone_size: -
j_call: TRBJ2-1
v_call: TRBV19

cdr3_aa: CASSFYTGELFF
cdr3_nt: TGTGCCAGCAGCTTTTACACCGGGGAGCTGTTTTTT
d_call: -
clone_size: few
j_call: TRBJ2-2
v_call: TRBV11-2

cdr3_aa: CAGRTGPGVTEAFF
cdr3_nt: TGTGCCGGACGGACAGGGCCGGGTGTAACTGAAGCTTTCTTT
d_call: TRBD1
clone_size: -
j_call: TRBJ1-1
v_call: TRBV6-5

cdr3_aa: CASSQGQSYEQYF
cdr3_nt: TGTGCCAGCAGCCAAGGACAGTCCTACGAGCAGTACTTC
d_call: -
clone_size: -
j_call: TRBJ2-7
v_call: TRBV3-1/TRBV3-2

cdr3_aa: CASSPSSYEQYF
cdr3_nt: TGTGCCAGCAGTCCAAGCTCCTACGAGCAGTACTTC
d_call: -
clone_size: -
j_call: TRBJ2-7
v_call: TRBV12-3/TRBV12-4

cdr3_aa: CARLGDTEAFF
cdr3_nt: TGTGCCCGGCTGGGGGACACTGAAGCTTTCTTT
d_call: -
clone_size: -
j_call: TRBJ1-1
v_call: TRBV2

cdr3_aa: CASKTGSSYEQYF
cdr3_nt: TGCGCCAGCAAGACAGGGAGCTCCTACGAGCAGTACTTC
d_call: TRBD1
clone_size: -
j_call: TRBJ2-7
v_call: TRBV10-2

cdr3_aa: CASSAGTTNTGELFF
cdr3_nt: TGTGCCAGCAGCGCCGGGACAACGAACACCGGGGAGCTGTTTTTT
d_call: -
clone_size: -
j_call: TRBJ2-2
v_call: TRBV6-5

cdr3_aa: CASSPGTGGNPPLHF
cdr3_nt: TGTGCCAGCAGCCCCGGGACAGGCGGAAATCCACCCCTCCACTTT
d_call: TRBD1
clone_size: once
j_call: TRBJ1-6
v_call: TRBV7-9

cdr3_aa: CASSEARPGMNTGELFF
cdr3_nt: TGTGCCAGCAGTGAAGCGCGGCCAGGGATGAACACCGGGGAGCTGTTTTTT
d_call: -
clone_size: -
j_call: TRBJ2-2
v_call: TRBV2

cdr3_aa: CASSLGQINEKLFF
cdr3_nt: TGTGCCAGCAGCTTAGGACAGATAAATGAAAAACTGTTTTTT
d_call: -
clone_size: -
j_call: TRBJ1-4
v_call: TRBV11-2

cdr3_aa: CASSHRGQKETQYF
cdr3_nt: TGTGCCAGCAGCCACAGGGGGCAGAAGGAGACCCAGTACTTC
d_call: TRBD1
clone_size: -
j_call: TRBJ2-5
v_call: TRBV3-1/TRBV3-2

cdr3_aa: CASSEARRGGTF
cdr3_nt: TGTGCCAGCAGTGAAGCGAGACGTGGGGGTACCTTC
d_call: -
clone_size: -
j_call: TRBJ1-2
v_call: TRBV2

cdr3_aa: CASSFRGNSPLHF
cdr3_nt: TGTGCCAGCAGTTTCAGGGGGAACTCACCCCTCCACTTT
d_call: TRBD1
clone_size: -
j_call: TRBJ1-6
v_call: TRBV27

cdr3_aa: CASSQDLGGDGYTF
cdr3_nt: TGTGCCAGCAGCCAAGATTTAGGGGGCGACGGCTACACCTTC
d_call: TRBD1
clone_size: few
j_call: TRBJ1-2
v_call: TRBV3-1/TRBV3-2

cdr3_aa: CASSEVAGGPYNEQFF
cdr3_nt: TGTGCCAGCAGCGAGGTAGCGGGGGGGCCCTACAATGAGCAGTTCTTC
d_call: TRBD2
clone_size: -
j_call: TRBJ2-1
v_call: TRBV7-2

cdr3_aa: CASSQESARRETQYF
cdr3_nt: TGTGCCAGCAGCCAAGAGTCCGCTAGACGAGAGACCCAGTACTTC
d_call: -
clone_size: -
j_call: TRBJ2-5
v_call: TRBV3-1/TRBV3-2

cdr3_aa: CASTTSSSYNSPLHF
cdr3_nt: TGTGCCAGCACCACCTCTAGCTCCTATAATTCACCCCTCCACTTT
d_call: -
clone_size: -
j_call: TRBJ1-6
v_call: TRBV2

cdr3_aa: CASSPTTGIGTEAFF
cdr3_nt: TGTGCCAGCAGTCCGACAACAGGGATCGGCACTGAAGCTTTCTTT
d_call: -
clone_size: once
j_call: TRBJ1-1
v_call: TRBV6-6

cdr3_aa: CAWSVPRTTYEQYF
cdr3_nt: TGTGCCTGGAGTGTACCCCGGACTACCTACGAGCAGTACTTC
d_call: -
clone_size: -
j_call: TRBJ2-7
v_call: TRBV30

cdr3_aa: CASSERGVGEQYF
cdr3_nt: TGCGCCAGCAGTGAGCGGGGGGTTGGGGAGCAGTACTTC
d_call: TRBD2
clone_size: -
j_call: TRBJ2-7
v_call: TRBV10-2

cdr3_aa: CASTQVWLEGKLFF
cdr3_nt: TGTGCCAGCACCCAGGTTTGGTTGGAAGGAAAACTGTTTTTT
d_call: -
clone_size: -
j_call: TRBJ1-4
v_call: TRBV6-5

cdr3_aa: CASSRDRGVSYEQYF
cdr3_nt: TGTGCCAGCAGCCGGGACAGGGGGGTGTCCTACGAGCAGTACTTC
d_call: TRBD1
clone_size: -
j_call: TRBJ2-7
v_call: TRBV7-8

cdr3_aa: CASSPLGEKGNQPQHF
cdr3_nt: TGTGCCAGCTCACCACTGGGGGAGAAAGGCAATCAGCCCCAGCATTTT
d_call: -
clone_size: -
j_call: TRBJ1-5
v_call: TRBV18

cdr3_aa: CASRSARLETQYF
cdr3_nt: TGTGCCAGCAGGTCCGCTAGGTTGGAGACCCAGTACTTC
d_call: -
clone_size: -
j_call: TRBJ2-5
v_call: TRBV11-2

cdr3_aa: CASSSVEGINTEAFF
cdr3_nt: TGTGCCAGCAGCTCCGTTGAGGGAATAAACACTGAAGCTTTCTTT
d_call: -
clone_size: -
j_call: TRBJ1-1
v_call: TRBV13

cdr3_aa: CASSPEVGVDGYTF
cdr3_nt: TGCGCCAGCAGCCCGGAGGTGGGGGTAGATGGCTACACCTTC
d_call: -
clone_size: once
j_call: TRBJ1-2
v_call: TRBV5-1

cdr3_aa: CASSRDIREETQYF
cdr3_nt: TGTGCCAGCAGCCGGGACATTCGGGAAGAGACCCAGTACTTC
d_call: -
clone_size: -
j_call: TRBJ2-5
v_call: TRBV6-2/TRBV6-3

cdr3_aa: CATSRRQVGTEAFF
cdr3_nt: TGTGCCACCAGCAGGAGGCAGGTGGGAACTGAAGCTTTCTTT
d_call: -
clone_size: -
j_call: TRBJ1-1
v_call: TRBV15

cdr3_aa: CASSQNSGDVTDTQYF
cdr3_nt: TGTGCCAGTAGTCAAAATAGCGGGGACGTGACAGATACGCAGTATTTT
d_call: TRBD2
clone_size: -
j_call: TRBJ2-3
v_call: TRBV19

cdr3_aa: CASSQIGSGGYTF
cdr3_nt: TGCGCCAGCAGCCAGATAGGGTCCGGCGGCTACACCTTC
d_call: -
clone_size: -
j_call: TRBJ1-2
v_call: TRBV4-1

cdr3_aa: CASSPDRAPETQYF
cdr3_nt: TGTGCCAGCAGCCCTGACAGGGCGCCGGAGACCCAGTACTTC
d_call: TRBD1
clone_size: -
j_call: TRBJ2-5
v_call: TRBV4-2